These 17 T cell receptor beta chains share one sample of origin, sequenced in a study of cytomegalovirus exposure and HLA in healthy donors. With 60 Vbeta and 13 Jbeta primers, the PCR was carried out. TCRdb keeps only in-frame clones here, not all; method: immunoSEQ multiplex PCR. The sample consists of about 130,000 clones, roughly 77% of them appearing once. The sample taken for sequencing was PBMCs. The receptors originated from a male donor in good health and CMV-seronegative.

V is TRBV7-3 and J is TRBJ2-5, with D possibly matching TRBD2 (6 bases). Germline V lookup: CDR1 SGHTA, CDR2 FQGTGA. This CDR3 is 15 amino acids long. V was clipped by 3 bases and J by 1 base, with 12 bases between them. The DNA of the CDR3 is TGTGCCAGCAGCTTGGGACTTCGCAGCCAAGAGACCCAGTACTTC. This sequence encodes CASSLGLRSQETQYF.

The chain employs TRBV2 and TRBJ2-3; possible D gene TRBD2, 6 bases. The CDR3 totals 15 residues. V shed 6 bases and J shed 6 bases, with 19 bases lying between them. CDR1 and CDR2 from the germline V gene are SNHLY and FYNNEI. CDR3 loop: CASRDSGDPGDTQYF. Here the CDR3 DNA reads TGTGCCAGCAGGGATTCGGGGGACCCCGGGGATACGCAGTATTTT.

The gene calls are TRBV27 and TRBJ2-2, with a tentative D call TRBD2 (5 bases). The V end was cut by 7 bases, the J end by 9 bases, with 15 bases between. The CDR3 is 13 amino acids. In germline, CDR1 is MNHEY, CDR2 SMNVEV (reference sequence). CDR3 residues: CASKNPGIRELFF. CDR3 bases: TGTGCCAGCAAGAACCCGGGGATAAGGGAGCTGTTTTTT.

CDR3 bases: TGTGCCAGCAGCCGGACTAGTTCTTCGTTCTTC. Its protein is CASSRTSSSFF. This chain connects TRBV7-9 to TRBJ2-1; 7 bases map to TRBD2. Germline CDR1 is SEHNR and CDR2 is FQNEAQ (reference sequence). J gave up 15 bases and V 5 bases, and 7 bases lay outside the gene matches. The CDR3 is made up of 11 amino acids.

The rearrangement links TRBV2 to TRBJ1-5, with 8 positions matching TRBD1. Per the germline V gene, CDR1 is SNHLY and CDR2 is FYNNEI. There are 14 residues in the CDR3. V shed 6 bases, J shed 2 bases, and the junction held 3 bases outside the gene matches. The CDR3 loop is CASRDREGNQPQHF. As DNA, the CDR3 is TGTGCCAGCAGGGACAGGGAGGGCAATCAGCCCCAGCATTTT.

The chain uses TRBV9 and TRBJ1-3, with 7 positions matching TRBD1. There are 15 residues in the CDR3. Germline V gene sequence: CDR1 SGDLS, CDR2 YYNGEE. J was trimmed by 3 bases and V by 4 bases; bases with no gene match: 7. CDR3 DNA sequence: TGTGCCAGCAGCATCGGGGACAGTAGTGGAAACACCATATATTTT. This encodes CASSIGDSSGNTIYF. Together with reference TRBV9 and TRBJ1-3, the CDR3 gives the full variable domain: DSGVTQTPKHLITATGQRVTLRCSPRSGDLSVYWYQQSLDQGLQFLIQYYNGEERAKGNILERFSAQQFPDLHSELNLSSLELGDSALYFCASSIGDSSGNTIYFGEGSWLTVV.

The chain joins TRBV6-1 to TRBJ1-3; D possibly corresponds to TRBD1 (6 bases). The CDR3 has 15 amino acids. V was cut by 2 bases and J by 4 bases, with 12 bases left in between. Germline lookup yields CDR1 MNHNS and CDR2 SASEGT. The CDR3 reads CASSEQRGSGNTIYF. CDR3 nucleotides: TGTGCCAGCAGTGAACAGAGGGGGTCAGGAAACACCATATATTTT.

The rearrangement uses TRBV7-3 and TRBJ2-1; TRBD2 matches 11 bases. CDR3 length equals 17 residues. V was pared by 2 bases and J by 9 bases, with 12 bases of the junction left unmatched. The germline CDR1 and CDR2 sequences are SGHTA and FQGTGA. CDR3 in DNA: TGTGCCAGCAGCTTATCCCAACTAGCGGGAGAGGGGGGTGAGCAGTTCTTC. Translation gives CASSLSQLAGEGGEQFF.

This chain links TRBV4-1 with TRBJ1-6; TRBD1 might be the D (5 bases). Germline V gene lookup returns CDR1 MGHRA and CDR2 YSYEKL. V lost 0 bases to trimming and J lost 7 bases, with 19 bases between them. The CDR3 loop spans 18 amino acids. Here the CDR3 DNA reads TGCGCCAGCAGCCAAGATCAGTCAGGGATTTTAGTGAATTCACCCCTCCACTTT. It is translated as CASSQDQSGILVNSPLHF.

On this clone: The junction departs from the called germline gene at one end, perhaps through a read error. The V call is TRBV7-9, the J call TRBJ1-2, with TRBD1 as a possible D gene (5 bases). The CDR3 loop spans 14 amino acids. Germline V gene sequence: CDR1 SEHNR, CDR2 FQNEAQ (reference sequence). This CDR3 is CSSPKRDGAYGYTF. Here the CDR3 DNA reads TGTTCCAGCCCCAAACGCGATGGGGCATATGGCTACACCTTC.

The chain carries TRBV16 and TRBJ1-3; D ambiguous. V gave up 2 bases and J gave up 0 bases, with 8 bases separating them. Looked up from germline, CDR1 is KGHSY and CDR2 is FQNENV. The CDR3 loop spans 15 amino acids. CDR3 amino acids: CASSQQRFSGNTIYF. CDR3 sequence (DNA): TGTGCCAGCAGCCAACAGCGCTTCTCTGGAAACACCATATATTTT.

This clone was observed once. This CDR3 reads CASSLASGAGGYTF. In DNA, the CDR3 is TGCGCCAGCAGCTTGGCCTCAGGGGCCGGTGGCTACACCTTC. V is TRBV5-1 and J is TRBJ1-2; D is perhaps TRBD1 (6 bases). The CDR3 is 14 residues long. V gave up 0 bases and J gave up 7 bases, with 13 bases separating them. Germline V gene data show CDR1 as SGHRS and CDR2 as YFSETQ.

The chain recombines TRBV7-2 with TRBJ1-6; D possibly corresponds to TRBD1 (6 bases). The CDR3 consists of 15 residues. Looked up from germline, CDR1 is SGHTA and CDR2 is FQGNSA. Trimming took 3 bases from V and 6 from J, leaving 12 bases between them. CDR3 amino acids: CASSFSKDSNSPLHF. The DNA of the CDR3 is TGTGCCAGCAGCTTCTCAAAGGACAGTAATTCACCCCTCCACTTT.

V gene TRBV5-4 combines with J gene TRBJ1-2, with 7 bases matching TRBD1. The trim removed 4 bases at V and 4 bases at J, leaving 10 bases unmatched. The length of the CDR3 is 15 residues. Germline values: CDR1 SGHNT, CDR2 YYREEE (reference sequence). The CDR3 DNA sequence: TGTGCCAGCAGCCAAATCACAGGGGACCCCTATGGCTACACCTTC. It codes for CASSQITGDPYGYTF.

This sequence joins TRBV7-2 and TRBJ2-1, with 7 bases aligning to TRBD2. CDR1 and CDR2 (germline): SGHTA, FQGNSA. V gave up 6 bases and J gave up 8 bases; unmatched junction bases: 10. CDR3 length: 14 residues. CDR3 DNA: TGTGCCAGCAGTTCGGCAGGGAGGGACCATGAGCAGTTCTTC. It encodes CASSSAGRDHEQFF.

J is TRBJ2-7 and V is TRBV5-1; D is unclear. The V end lost 4 bases, the J end lost 1 base, and 6 bases lay between the germline ends. The CDR3 contains 12 residues. Germline lookup yields CDR1 SGHRS and CDR2 YFSETQ. CDR3 region: CASSTGSYEQYF. CDR3 nucleotides: TGCGCCAGCAGCACCGGGTCCTACGAGCAGTACTTC.

V is TRBV11-2 and J is TRBJ1-5; 7 bases are a match to TRBD1. From germline, CDR1 is SGHAT and CDR2 FQNNGV. The trim removed 6 bases at V and 4 bases at J, leaving 3 bases unmatched. This CDR3 region has 13 residues. The CDR3 DNA reads TGTGCCAGCAGTGAGACAGGGAATCAGCCCCAGCATTTT. Its protein is CASSETGNQPQHF.